The 10 T cell receptor beta chains below come from one sample, sequenced in a study of blood T cell repertoires in COVID-19 (dated by TCRdb to about 2020). To prepare the library, the immunoSEQ multiplex PCR assay was applied. TCRdb obtained this table from immuneACCESS and retained in-frame rearrangements with V and J assigned. These tables miss some clones; where compared with another copy, unresolved V genes account for less than half of the shortfall, and the remainder is unexplained. Within this sample are some 42,000 clones, with about 89% of them counted one time only. The ten largest account for about 0.4% of the sample. The specimen sequenced was peripheral blood. The receptor source for this set is a human donor in a cohort sampled during active COVID-19.

V is TRBV28 and J is TRBJ1-6; possibly TRBD1 for D (5 bases). V was trimmed by 3 bases and J by 10 bases, leaving 13 bases between them. The length of the CDR3 is 14 residues. Per germline, CDR1 MDHEN and CDR2 SYDVKM. In nucleotides, the CDR3 is TGTGCCAGCAGTTTGCCCAGGGACTACTCACCCCTCCACTTT. It yields the protein CASSLPRDYSPLHF.

V gene TRBV27 combines with J gene TRBJ1-1; possibly TRBD1 for D (6 bases). The V end lost 1 base, the J end lost 2 bases, and 17 bases lay between the germline ends. From germline, CDR1 is MNHEY and CDR2 SMNVEV (reference sequence). The length of the CDR3 is 17 residues. CDR3 in amino acids: CASSLFRGGQINTEAFF. Here the CDR3 DNA reads TGTGCCAGCAGTTTATTTAGGGGGGGGCAGATAAACACTGAAGCTTTCTTT.

This clone appeared a few times. The V call is TRBV7-9, the J call TRBJ2-7; 7 nucleotides align to TRBD1. The V gene end was trimmed by 6 bases and the J gene end by 6 bases; junction bases not matched to a gene: 8. This CDR3 spans 13 amino acids. Germline CDR1 reads SEHNR; CDR2 reads FQNEAQ (reference sequence). The CDR3 reads CASSGTVGAEQYF. CDR3 nucleotides: TGTGCCAGCAGTGGGACAGTAGGGGCCGAGCAGTACTTC.

The chain links TRBV6-5 to TRBJ1-2; D not resolved. CDR3 length: 14 amino acids. The V and J ends lost 7 bases and 0 bases respectively, with 12 bases between them. Germline V gene data show CDR1 as MNHEY and CDR2 as SVGAGI. This chain's CDR3 is CASKSGQTNYGYTF. The CDR3 DNA sequence: TGTGCCAGCAAGTCAGGCCAGACTAACTATGGCTACACCTTC.

For the CDR3, the DNA is TGTGCCAGCAGTGCCGGGAGGTACACTGAAGCTTTCTTT. Amino acids: CASSAGRYTEAFF. V gene TRBV12-3 or TRBV12-4 combines with J gene TRBJ1-1; D not certain. The CDR3 sequence is 13 residues long. V was shortened by 5 bases and J by 3 bases, with 10 bases between the two germline ends.

In DNA form, the CDR3 reads TGTGCCAGCAGCTTAGTTGGCCTAGCTGCCTACGAGCAGTACTTC. Its protein is CASSLVGLAAYEQYF. The rearrangement links TRBV7-9 to TRBJ2-7, with a weak D call TRBD2 (5 bases). This CDR3 contains 15 residues. Trimming removed 1 base from V and 2 bases from J, with 12 bases in between. The germline CDR1 and CDR2 sequences are SEHNR and FQNEAQ (reference sequence). The complete variable domain, with remaining parts taken from reference TRBV7-9 and TRBJ2-7, reads DTGVSQNPRHKITKRGQNVTFRCDPISEHNRLYWYRQTLGQGPEFLTYFQNEAQLEKSRLLSDRFSAERPKGSFSTLEIQRTEQGDSAMYLCASSLVGLAAYEQYFGPGTRLTVT.

This chain joins TRBV4-3 and TRBJ2-7; TRBD1 is a possible D gene (6 bases). Deletions cut 0 bases from V and 2 bases from J, with 14 bases between. The CDR3 sequence is 16 residues long. Germline V gene data show CDR1 as LGHNA and CDR2 as YSLEER. The chain's CDR3 is CASSQDGGQRAYEQYF. DNA of the CDR3: TGCGCCAGCAGCCAAGATGGAGGACAGCGAGCCTACGAGCAGTACTTC.

Only one count was recorded for this clone. The chain couples TRBV6-1 to TRBJ2-6, with a possible D match to TRBD1 (6 bases). The ends were cut back, 1 base at V and 0 bases at J, with 7 bases in the middle. Germline-derived CDR1 and CDR2 are MNHNS and SASEGT. This CDR3 has 16 residues. The CDR3: CASSEETGSGANVLTF. The CDR3 nucleotides read TGTGCCAGCAGTGAAGAGACAGGCTCTGGGGCCAACGTCCTGACTTTC.

The V call is TRBV18, the J call TRBJ1-2, with D perhaps matching TRBD1 (5 bases). Germline-derived CDR1 and CDR2 are KGHSH and LQKENI. Trimming took off 6 bases at V and 4 bases at J, with 21 bases between the two ends. The CDR3 length is 16 residues. The CDR3 here is CASSQPLAGRGYGYTF. The CDR3 DNA follows: TGTGCCAGCTCTCAACCCTTGGCGGGGCGGGGCTATGGCTACACCTTC.

The chain recombines TRBV7-9 with TRBJ2-7; D perhaps matches TRBD1 (6 bases). The ends were cut back, 1 base at V and 2 bases at J, with 12 bases in the middle. The CDR3 is 15 residues long. CDR1 and CDR2 from the germline V gene are SEHNR and FQNEAQ (reference sequence). CDR3 DNA: TGTGCCAGCAGCTTAGTTTCCAGGACAGCCTACGAGCAGTACTTC. Translated: CASSLVSRTAYEQYF.